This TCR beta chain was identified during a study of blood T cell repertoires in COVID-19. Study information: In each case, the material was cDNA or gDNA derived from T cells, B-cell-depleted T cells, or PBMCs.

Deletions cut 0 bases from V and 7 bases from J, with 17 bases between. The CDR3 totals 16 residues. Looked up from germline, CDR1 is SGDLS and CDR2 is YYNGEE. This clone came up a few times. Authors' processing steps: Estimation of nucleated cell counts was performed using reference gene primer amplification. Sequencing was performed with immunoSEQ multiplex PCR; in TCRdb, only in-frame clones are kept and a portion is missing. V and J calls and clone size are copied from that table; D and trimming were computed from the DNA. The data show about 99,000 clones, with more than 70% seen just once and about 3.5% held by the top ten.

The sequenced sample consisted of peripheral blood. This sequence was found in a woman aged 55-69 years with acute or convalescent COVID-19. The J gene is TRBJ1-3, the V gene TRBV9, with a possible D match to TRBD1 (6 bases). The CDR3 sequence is CASSVDRDMSRNTIYF. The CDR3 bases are TGTGCCAGCAGCGTAGACAGGGATATGTCGCGGAACACCATATATTTT.